The 26 T cell receptor beta chains in this list originate from one sample, sequenced in a study of Ad26.COV2.S vaccination and SARS-CoV-2 variants. Clones were read by immunoSEQ multiplex PCR, and TCRdb kept only the in-frame ones, dropping some. The sample has a few hundred thousand clones; approximately 88% are singletons. The treatment here: approximately 18 received Ad26.COV2.S at low or high dose, single or two shots; roughly 5 received placebo; per-sample allocation not given. Samples analyzed were those drawn on day 63 after the first vaccine or placebo injection. The source was peripheral blood, collected in a trial of Ad26.COV2.S vaccine versus placebo. The receptor source for this set is a person aged 18-65 years who received the Ad26.COV2.S COVID-19 vaccine or a placebo.

This chain connects TRBV10-2 to TRBJ1-4; 7 bases are a match to TRBD1. Germline CDR1 and CDR2: WSHSY and SAAADI. The CDR3 runs to 15 residues. J was trimmed by 7 bases and V by 2 bases; bases with no gene match: 7. The chain's CDR3 is CASSEIGQASEKLFF. The CDR3 nucleotides read TGCGCCAGCAGTGAGATCGGACAGGCGAGTGAAAAACTGTTTTTT.

Comments on this clone: Other DNA sequences in the same sample also yield this CDR3. The V and J genes are TRBV5-4 and TRBJ2-7; 8 positions agree with TRBD1. The CDR3 runs 14 residues. V trimming: 3 bases; J trimming: 2 bases; junction bases outside the gene matches: 4. From germline, CDR1 is SGHNT and CDR2 YYREEE (reference sequence). CDR3 sequence (DNA): TGTGCCAGCAGCTCTGGACAGGGAGCCTACGAGCAGTACTTC. Residues: CASSSGQGAYEQYF.

The chain recombines TRBV28 with TRBJ1-2; D is unresolved. The CDR3 is 12 residues long. The ends were cut back, 6 bases at V and 2 bases at J, with 7 bases in the middle. Per germline, CDR1 MDHEN and CDR2 SYDVKM. The CDR3 sequence is CASRSGNYGYTF. In DNA, the CDR3 is TGTGCCAGCAGGTCGGGAAACTATGGCTACACCTTC.

V usage is TRBV19 and J usage is TRBJ1-6; D unclear. Germline CDR1 LNHDA, CDR2 SQIVND (reference sequence). The CDR3 is 14 residues long. V lost 7 bases and J lost 0, with 7 bases in between. The chain's CDR3 is CASTLSSYNSPLHF. The CDR3 DNA reads as TGTGCCAGTACCCTGAGCTCCTATAATTCACCCCTCCACTTT.

This chain connects TRBV9 to TRBJ1-3, with 9 nucleotides matching TRBD1. CDR1 and CDR2 from the germline V gene are SGDLS and YYNGEE. The ends lost 4 bases at V and 3 bases at J; junction bases unmatched: 11. The CDR3 runs 17 residues. The CDR3 spells CASSKAGTGISGNTIYF. The CDR3 region has the DNA TGTGCCAGCAGCAAAGCCGGGACAGGGATAAGTGGAAACACCATATATTTT.

The rearrangement joins TRBV10-3 to TRBJ1-5, with 7 bases lining up with TRBD1. There are 13 residues in the CDR3. Looked up from germline, CDR1 is ENHRY and CDR2 is SYGVKD. The junction had 2 bases not matched to a gene; V was cut back by 2 bases and J by 7 bases. The CDR3 spells CAISEQQGQPQHF. CDR3 coding DNA: TGTGCCATCAGTGAGCAACAGGGGCAGCCCCAGCATTTT.

As DNA, the CDR3 is TGTGCCAGCAGCTTCGGACCGGGTGCCTATGGCTACACCTTC. It codes for CASSFGPGAYGYTF. The chain has TRBV5-5 and TRBJ1-2; no firm D call. V was pared by 2 bases and J by 4 bases, with 12 bases between. The CDR3 loop spans 14 amino acids. CDR1 is SGHKS and CDR2 is YYEKEE in the germline V gene (reference sequence).

The gene calls are TRBV7-6 and TRBJ2-5; D tentatively reads TRBD1 or TRBD2 (6 bases each). This CDR3 is 14 amino acids long. Deletions cut 4 bases from V and 5 bases from J, with 14 bases between. Germline V lookup: CDR1 SGHVS, CDR2 FNYEAQ. CDR3 bases: TGTGCCAGCAGCTATCAACAAGGGGGGGAGACCCAGTACTTC. It encodes CASSYQQGGETQYF.

The genes are TRBV28 and TRBJ1-6, with 9 nucleotides matching TRBD1. J was trimmed by 0 bases and V by 10 bases; bases with no gene match: 4. The CDR3 is 15 amino acids. CDR1 MDHEN and CDR2 SYDVKM come from the germline V gene. CDR3 amino acids: CATTGGSSYNSPLHF. As DNA, the CDR3 is TGTGCCACCACAGGGGGCAGCTCCTATAATTCACCCCTCCACTTT.

The chain carries TRBV4-3 and TRBJ2-1, with D maybe TRBD2 (6 bases). Germline lookup yields CDR1 LGHNA and CDR2 YSLEER. The V end was cut by 8 bases, the J end by 7 bases, with 15 bases between. The CDR3 is made up of 13 amino acids. The CDR3 DNA reads TGCGCCAGCGGGACTGGGGCAGGGAATGAGCAGTTCTTC. Amino acids: CASGTGAGNEQFF.

Only one count was recorded for this clone. The J gene is TRBJ2-2, the V gene TRBV24-1; 9 positions match TRBD1. This CDR3 is 16 amino acids long. J was trimmed by 3 bases and V by 2 bases; bases with no gene match: 3. Germline CDR1 KGHDR, CDR2 SFDVKD. The CDR3 loop is CATSDSGQGDTGELFF. CDR3 in DNA: TGTGCCACCAGTGATTCGGGACAGGGAGACACCGGGGAGCTGTTTTTT.

Only one count was recorded for this clone. The chain is built from TRBV4-1 and TRBJ1-6; tentative D call: TRBD1 (5 bases). Germline lookup yields CDR1 MGHRA and CDR2 YSYEKL. Trimming stripped 4 bases from V and 4 bases from J, with 11 bases between. The CDR3 contains 15 residues. CDR3 amino acids: CASSLGAQYNSPLHF. The CDR3 DNA is TGCGCCAGCAGCCTTGGGGCTCAGTATAATTCACCCCTCCACTTT.

The genes are TRBV12-3 or TRBV12-4 and TRBJ2-7; D not certain. The V end was cut by 0 bases, the J end by 7 bases, with 7 bases between. This CDR3 region has 12 residues. The CDR3 loop reads CASSLAAQEQYF. The CDR3 region has the DNA TGTGCCAGCAGTTTAGCGGCCCAGGAGCAGTACTTC.

The rearrangement joins TRBV7-2 to TRBJ2-1; TRBD2 agrees at 8 bases. Germline V gene data show CDR1 as SGHTA and CDR2 as FQGNSA. Trimming cost V 1 base and J 15 bases; bases outside gene matches: 8. The CDR3 contains 13 residues. CDR3 residues: CASSLELADLGFF. The CDR3 DNA follows: TGTGCCAGCAGCTTAGAACTAGCGGACTTAGGGTTCTTC. Drawing the rest from reference TRBV7-2 and TRBJ2-1, the complete variable domain is GAGVSQSPSNKVTEKGKDVELRCDPISGHTALYWYRQSLGQGLEFLIYFQGNSAPDKSGLPSDRFSAERTGGSVSTLTIQRTQQEDSAVYLCASSLELADLGFFGPGTRLTVL.

This clone has a single count. The J gene is TRBJ2-1, the V gene TRBV27; a weak D match, TRBD1 (6 bases). Per germline, CDR1 MNHEY and CDR2 SMNVEV (reference sequence). The CDR3 runs 14 residues. V was cut by 0 bases and J by 9 bases, with 12 bases left in between. The CDR3 loop is CASSLSGRGGEQFF. DNA for the CDR3: TGTGCCAGCAGTTTATCGGGGCGAGGGGGTGAGCAGTTCTTC.

The DNA for the CDR3 is TGTGCCAGCAGCTTAACCACAGCGGACTCATTTATATATGGCTACACCTTC. Amino acids: CASSLTTADSFIYGYTF. The V gene is TRBV7-2, the J gene TRBJ1-2, with D unresolved. V gave up 2 bases and J gave up 5 bases, with 21 bases separating them. CDR1 SGHTA and CDR2 FQGNSA come from the germline V gene. The CDR3 covers 17 residues.

The chain is built from TRBV7-6 and TRBJ2-2; D is undetermined. Trimming took 5 bases from V and 2 from J, leaving 12 bases between them. Per the germline V gene, CDR1 is SGHVS and CDR2 is FNYEAQ. The CDR3 runs 15 residues. CDR3 in amino acids: CASSLRQDNTGELFF. The CDR3 bases are TGTGCCAGCAGCCTGCGACAAGACAACACCGGGGAGCTGTTTTTT.

The V gene is TRBV19, the J gene TRBJ1-6; perhaps TRBD1 as D (5 bases). Germline CDR1 and CDR2: LNHDA and SQIVND (reference sequence). This CDR3 is built from 15 residues. Trimming shortened V by 5 bases and J by 3 bases, and 11 bases separated the two germline ends. Here the CDR3 reads CASSGGADYNSPLHF. The DNA for the CDR3 is TGTGCCAGTAGTGGAGGGGCTGACTATAATTCACCCCTCCACTTT.

This rearrangement joins TRBV4-1 to TRBJ1-2; D gene unclear. Trimming shortened V by 0 bases and J by 8 bases, and 13 bases separated the two germline ends. The CDR3 runs 14 residues. CDR1 is MGHRA, CDR2 YSYEKL, per germline. The CDR3 DNA follows: TGCGCCAGCAGCCAAGAGAGGGTTGGGCGGGGCTACACCTTC. Translated, it gives CASSQERVGRGYTF.

This clone was seen a single time. The J gene is TRBJ2-1, the V gene TRBV5-1; perhaps TRBD2 as D (6 bases). Germline V gene sequence: CDR1 SGHRS, CDR2 YFSETQ. V was clipped by 2 bases and J by 3 bases, with 9 bases between them. The CDR3 is made up of 14 amino acids. CDR3 nucleotide sequence: TGCGCCAGCAGCTTTGGAGGGGACTACAATGAGCAGTTCTTC. It encodes CASSFGGDYNEQFF.

The gene calls are TRBV19 and TRBJ1-2; the D gene is possibly TRBD1 (5 bases). This CDR3 is built from 16 residues. Between the trimmed V and J ends, which lost 0 bases and 0 bases, there was a span of 11 bases. CDR1 and CDR2 from the germline V gene are LNHDA and SQIVND (reference sequence). CDR3 sequence reads: CASSIEFRQTNYGYTF. The DNA for the CDR3 is TGTGCCAGTAGTATAGAATTCCGACAGACTAACTATGGCTACACCTTC.

V gene TRBV29-1 combines with J gene TRBJ2-3, with a weak D call TRBD1 (5 bases). The germline V gene has CDR1 SQVTM and CDR2 ANQGSEA. The CDR3 loop spans 12 amino acids. Between the trimmed V and J ends, which lost 6 bases and 4 bases, there was a span of 11 bases. CDR3: CSVAGYPDTQYF. DNA for the CDR3: TGCAGCGTCGCAGGGTACCCAGATACGCAGTATTTT.

The gene calls are TRBV4-1 and TRBJ2-5; 7 positions agree with TRBD1. The CDR3 is made up of 13 amino acids. J was trimmed by 5 bases and V by 5 bases; bases with no gene match: 5. CDR1 and CDR2 (germline): MGHRA, YSYEKL. The CDR3 loop reads CASSIRGRETQYF. The CDR3 DNA follows: TGCGCCAGCAGCATTAGGGGGCGGGAGACCCAGTACTTC.

This chain links TRBV2 with TRBJ2-7; D could derive from TRBD1 or TRBD2 (6 bases each). Germline V gene lookup returns CDR1 SNHLY and CDR2 FYNNEI. Trimming removed 11 bases at V and 0 bases at J, with 14 bases between. The CDR3 is made up of 13 amino acids. The CDR3 sequence is CARGGQSSYEQYF. CDR3 bases: TGTGCCCGAGGGGGGCAGAGCTCCTACGAGCAGTACTTC.

The chain is built from TRBV30 and TRBJ1-2; D call uncertain. Germline assignment: CDR1 GTSNPN and CDR2 SVGIG (reference sequence). This CDR3 contains 13 residues. The V and J ends lost 5 bases and 1 base respectively, with 11 bases between them. The CDR3 nucleotides read TGTGCCTGGGTTCCGGGGAGTAACTATGGCTACACCTTC. The encoded protein is CAWVPGSNYGYTF.

The rearrangement joins TRBV20-1 to TRBJ2-5; D gene unclear. Germline assignment: CDR1 DFQATT and CDR2 SNEGSKA (reference sequence). CDR3 length: 11 residues. Trimming removed 3 bases at V and 5 bases at J, with 7 bases between. The CDR3 nucleotides read TGCAGTGCTAGGTTCGCGGAGACCCAGTACTTC. Its protein product is CSARFAETQYF.